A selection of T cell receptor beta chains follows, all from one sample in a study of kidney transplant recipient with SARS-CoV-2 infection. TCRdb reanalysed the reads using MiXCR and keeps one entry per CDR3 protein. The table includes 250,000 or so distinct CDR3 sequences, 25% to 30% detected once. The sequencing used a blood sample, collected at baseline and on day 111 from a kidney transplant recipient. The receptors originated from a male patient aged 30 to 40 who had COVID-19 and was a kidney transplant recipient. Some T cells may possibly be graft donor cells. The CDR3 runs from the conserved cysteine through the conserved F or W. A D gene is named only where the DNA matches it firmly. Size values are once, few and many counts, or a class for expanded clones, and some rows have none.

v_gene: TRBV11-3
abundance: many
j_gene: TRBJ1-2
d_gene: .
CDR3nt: TGTGCCAGCAGCTTTGAGTCCGATCTCGGAAAGACCTATGGCTACACCTTC
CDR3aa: CASSFESDLGKTYGYTF

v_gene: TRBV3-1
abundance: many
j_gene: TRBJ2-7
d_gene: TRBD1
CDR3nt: TGTGCCAGCAGCCAAGAAAGTCCGTACAGGGGGCGCGGATACGAGCAGTACTTC
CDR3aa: CASSQESPYRGRGYEQYF

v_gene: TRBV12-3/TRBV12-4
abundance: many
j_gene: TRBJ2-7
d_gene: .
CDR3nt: TGTGCCAGCAGTTTAAACAACTATCACTACGAGCAGTACTTC
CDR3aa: CASSLNNYHYEQYF

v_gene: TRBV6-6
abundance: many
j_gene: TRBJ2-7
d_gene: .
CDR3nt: TGTGCCAGCAGGGAATCCTACGAGCAGTACTTC
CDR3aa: CASRESYEQYF

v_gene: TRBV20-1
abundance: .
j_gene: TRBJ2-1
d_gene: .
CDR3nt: TGCAGTGCCAGCCGCCCTAAGGCCCAGGGGTATGAGCAGTTCTTC
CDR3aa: CSASRPKAQGYEQFF

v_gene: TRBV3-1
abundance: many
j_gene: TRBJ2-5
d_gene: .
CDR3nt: TGTGCCAGCAGCAAGATAAGTCCCATTTCTTTCTCTGAGACCCAGTACTTC
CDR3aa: CASSKISPISFSETQYF

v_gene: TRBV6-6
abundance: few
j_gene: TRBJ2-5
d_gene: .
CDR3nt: TGTGCCAGCAGTTCCGGGCAGGGGCTGATCGAGACCCAGTACTTC
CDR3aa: CASSSGQGLIETQYF

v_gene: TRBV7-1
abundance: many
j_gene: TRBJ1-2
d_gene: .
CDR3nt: TGTGCCAGCAGCAGGGTTCGTCACGAGGGAAAGACCTATGGCTACACCTTC
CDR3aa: CASSRVRHEGKTYGYTF

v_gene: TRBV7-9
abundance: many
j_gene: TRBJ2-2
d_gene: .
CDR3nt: TGTGCCAGCAGCTCACCCCAGGGTGTGACCACCGGGGAGCTGTTTTTT
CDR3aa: CASSSPQGVTTGELFF

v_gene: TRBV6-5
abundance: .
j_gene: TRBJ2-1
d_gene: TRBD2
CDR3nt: TGTGCCAGCAGTGGGACTATCGGATCCTACAATGAGCAGTTCTTC
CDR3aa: CASSGTIGSYNEQFF

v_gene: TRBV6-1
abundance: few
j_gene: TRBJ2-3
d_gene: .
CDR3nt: TGTGCCAGCAGTGCCCTCAGGGGTGACACAGATACGCAGTATTTT
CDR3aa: CASSALRGDTDTQYF

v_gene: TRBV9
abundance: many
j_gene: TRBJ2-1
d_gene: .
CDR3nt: TGTGCCAGCAGCGTAGGGGTAGCGACCAATGAGCAGTTCTTC
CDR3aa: CASSVGVATNEQFF

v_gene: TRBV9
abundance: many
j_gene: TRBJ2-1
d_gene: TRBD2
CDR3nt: TGTGCCAGCAGCGTGTACGCGGGAGGGAACGATGAGCAGTTCTTC
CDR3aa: CASSVYAGGNDEQFF

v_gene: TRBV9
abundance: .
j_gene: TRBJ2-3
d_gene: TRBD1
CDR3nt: TGTGCCAGCAGCGTACATGGGGGACAGGGGGGCTACGATACGCAGTATTTT
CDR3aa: CASSVHGGQGGYDTQYF

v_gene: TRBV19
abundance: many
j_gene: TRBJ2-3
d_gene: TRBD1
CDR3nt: TGTGCCAGTACCTCGAGACAGGGGGTCGATACGCAGTATTTT
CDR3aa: CASTSRQGVDTQYF

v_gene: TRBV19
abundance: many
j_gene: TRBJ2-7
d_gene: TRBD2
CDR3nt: TGTGCCAGCCGAGATACTAGCGGGAGGGCTAGCGAGCAGTACTTC
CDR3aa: CASRDTSGRASEQYF

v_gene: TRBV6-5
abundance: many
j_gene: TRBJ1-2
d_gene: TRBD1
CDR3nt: TGTGCCAGCAGACAACCGGGACAGTCCTTAGGCTACACCTTC
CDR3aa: CASRQPGQSLGYTF

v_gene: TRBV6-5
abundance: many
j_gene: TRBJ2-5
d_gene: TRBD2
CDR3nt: TGTGCCAGCAGCCGCGGGGGAAACCAAGAGACCCAGTACTTC
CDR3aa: CASSRGGNQETQYF

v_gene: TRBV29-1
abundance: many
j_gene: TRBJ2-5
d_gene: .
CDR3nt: TGCAGCGTTGAAGATGTCAGACAAGAGACCCAGTACTTC
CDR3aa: CSVEDVRQETQYF

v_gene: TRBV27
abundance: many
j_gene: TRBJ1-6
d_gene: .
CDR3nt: TGTGCCAGCAGTTTATATGTTCCCCATTCGGATAATTCACCCCTCCACTTT
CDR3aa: CASSLYVPHSDNSPLHF

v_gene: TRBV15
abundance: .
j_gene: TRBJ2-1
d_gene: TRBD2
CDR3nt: TGTGCCATCCCGTCGGGAGGCACCTACAATGAGCAGTTCTTC
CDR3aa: CAIPSGGTYNEQFF

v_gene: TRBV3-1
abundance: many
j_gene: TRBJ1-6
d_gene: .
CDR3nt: TGTGCCAGCAGCCAAGCTGGGATTTACAATTCACCCCTCCACTTT
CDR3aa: CASSQAGIYNSPLHF

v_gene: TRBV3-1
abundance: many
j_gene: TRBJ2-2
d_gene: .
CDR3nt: TGTGCCAGCAGCTCGGGCGGTCCCATTTCAGGCTTGACCGGGGAGCTGTTTTTT
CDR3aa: CASSSGGPISGLTGELFF

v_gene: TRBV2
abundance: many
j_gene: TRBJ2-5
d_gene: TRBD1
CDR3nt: TGTGCCAGCAACGGGGACAGGGAGGGAGAGACCCAGTACTTC
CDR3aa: CASNGDREGETQYF

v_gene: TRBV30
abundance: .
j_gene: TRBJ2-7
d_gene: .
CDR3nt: TGTGCCCGGAGTTTAGGAGGTTACGAGCAGTACTTC
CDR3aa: CARSLGGYEQYF

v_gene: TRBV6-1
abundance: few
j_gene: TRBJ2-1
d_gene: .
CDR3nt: TGTGCCAGCAGTGAAAGCGCCTACAATGAGCAGTTCTTC
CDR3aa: CASSESAYNEQFF

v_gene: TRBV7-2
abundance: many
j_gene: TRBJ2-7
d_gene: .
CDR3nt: TGTGCCAGCAGCTTAAGTTTCCCTAGCCGGGGCTACGAGCAGTACTTC
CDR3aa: CASSLSFPSRGYEQYF

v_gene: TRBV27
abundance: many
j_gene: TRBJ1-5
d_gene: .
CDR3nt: TGTGCCAGCGGGATCGGTAGCAATCAGCCCCAGCATTTT
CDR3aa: CASGIGSNQPQHF

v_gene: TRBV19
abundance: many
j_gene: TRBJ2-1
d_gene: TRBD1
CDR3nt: TGTGCCAGTAGTATCGAGGACAGGGTGATCAATGAGCAGTTCTTC
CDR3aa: CASSIEDRVINEQFF

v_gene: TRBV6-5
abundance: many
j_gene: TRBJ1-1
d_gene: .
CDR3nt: TGTGCCAGCAGTCACGGGGCAGGGAACACTGAAGCTTTCTTT
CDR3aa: CASSHGAGNTEAFF

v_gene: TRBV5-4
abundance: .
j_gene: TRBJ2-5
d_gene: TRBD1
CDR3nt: TGTGCCAGCAATACCGACAGGGCTAAAGAGACCCAGTACTTC
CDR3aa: CASNTDRAKETQYF

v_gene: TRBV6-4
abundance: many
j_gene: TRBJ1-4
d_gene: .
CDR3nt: TGTGCCAGCAGGGCGGGAACCGCAACTAATGAAAAACTGTTTTTT
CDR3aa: CASRAGTATNEKLFF